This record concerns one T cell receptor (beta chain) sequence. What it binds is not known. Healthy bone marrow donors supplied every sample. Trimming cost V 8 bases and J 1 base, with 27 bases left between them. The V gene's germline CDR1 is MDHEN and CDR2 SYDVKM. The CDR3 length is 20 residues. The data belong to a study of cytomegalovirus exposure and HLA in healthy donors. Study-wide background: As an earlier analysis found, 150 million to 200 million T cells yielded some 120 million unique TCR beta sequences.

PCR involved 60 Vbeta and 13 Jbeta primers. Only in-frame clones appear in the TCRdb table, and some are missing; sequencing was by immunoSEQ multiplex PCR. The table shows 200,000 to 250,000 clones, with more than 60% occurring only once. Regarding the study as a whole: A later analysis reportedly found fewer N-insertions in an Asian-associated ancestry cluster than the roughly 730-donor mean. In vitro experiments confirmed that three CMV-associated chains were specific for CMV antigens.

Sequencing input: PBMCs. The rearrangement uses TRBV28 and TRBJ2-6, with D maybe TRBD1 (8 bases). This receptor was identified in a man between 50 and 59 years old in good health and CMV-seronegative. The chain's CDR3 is CASGPGDRGGGVSGANVLTF. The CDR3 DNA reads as TGTGCCAGCGGGCCCGGAGACAGGGGAGGGGGAGTGTCTGGGGCCAACGTCCTGACTTTC.